Below, 25 T cell receptor beta chains from the same sample are listed, as sequenced in a study of T cells in women clearing cervical HPV infection. Profiled with immunoSEQ multiplex PCR; TCRdb holds only in-frame clones, not every one. The specimen's table records 36,000 or so clones. Sequenced input: blood buffy coat. The receptors stem from a woman between 18 and 70 years old with a cervical HPV16 infection that either progressed to CIN3+ or cleared (not recorded which).

To note about this clone: The read finishes 3 residues shy of the CDR3 end, and the germline J gene is used to complete it. This rearrangement joins TRBV20-1 to TRBJ2-7, with TRBD1 matching 7 bases. Germline V gives CDR1 DFQATT, CDR2 SNEGSKA (reference sequence). This CDR3 is built from 14 residues. Trimming removed 7 bases from V and 5 bases from J; junction bases left unmatched: 14. The CDR3 spells CSVSTGVRGHEQYF. The CDR3 bases that were read are TGCAGTGTGTCAACAGGGGTACGGGGCCACGAG.

A word on this clone: The read comes to an end 3 residues before the CDR3 does, leaving the germline J gene to fill in the end. The genes are TRBV28 and TRBJ1-2; maybe TRBD1 (6 bases). CDR3 length: 15 residues. V was pared by 7 bases and J by 4 bases, with 19 bases between. The germline gives CDR1 MDHEN, CDR2 SYDVKM. CDR3 sequence: CASTRQVLTSYGYTF. Partial CDR3 DNA: TGTGCCAGCACCAGACAGGTGCTAACCTCCTATGGC.

As concerns this clone: The DNA ends 3 residues before the CDR3 does, and the rest of the CDR3 is filled in from the germline J gene. The V and J genes are TRBV6-1 and TRBJ1-1; D possibly corresponds to TRBD1 (5 bases). Germline CDR1 is MNHNS and CDR2 is SASEGT. This CDR3 has 15 amino acids. The germline V and J ends were trimmed by 1 base and 1 base, with 10 bases remaining between them. CDR3 amino acids: CASSEDMGPNTEAFF. The CDR3 DNA, read in part, is TGTGCCAGCAGTGAAGACATGGGGCCGAACACTGAA.

A note on this clone: The missing CDR3 end, 3 residues past where the read stops, is filled in from the germline J gene. The rearrangement joins TRBV5-1 to TRBJ1-1, with D unresolved. CDR1 SGHRS and CDR2 YFSETQ come from the germline V gene. V gave up 6 bases and J gave up 0 bases, with 12 bases separating them. The CDR3 has 14 amino acids. The CDR3 spells CASTQNTVNTEAFF. CDR3 DNA (partial): TGCGCCAGCACACAGAATACAGTGAACACTGAA.

On this clone itself: The read finishes 3 residues shy of the CDR3 end, and the germline J gene is used to complete it. The chain employs TRBV11-2 and TRBJ2-1, with D possibly matching TRBD1 (5 bases). There are 15 residues in the CDR3. Germline V gives CDR1 SGHAT, CDR2 FQNNGV. Trimming cost V 2 bases and J 2 bases, with 10 bases left between them. CDR3 residues: CASSLRQFPYNEQFF. The CDR3 bases that were read are TGTGCCAGCAGCTTAAGACAGTTTCCCTACAATGAG.

About this clone itself: The CDR3 is cut off 3 residues early in the read; its end comes from the germline J gene. The chain is built from TRBV6-1 and TRBJ1-2, with no clear D. V lost 2 bases to trimming and J lost 5 bases, with 6 bases between them. This CDR3 is built from 12 residues. From germline, CDR1 is MNHNS and CDR2 SASEGT. CDR3 bases read: TGTGCCAGCAGTGAACCGGTTTATGGC. Translating gives CASSEPVYG. The complete CDR3 protein is CASSEPVYGYTF.

With respect to this clone: The CDR3 end lies 3 residues beyond the end of the read and is filled in from the germline J gene. The rearrangement uses TRBV4-1 and TRBJ2-7; TRBD1 matches 7 bases. The J segment lost 3 bases and the V segment lost 1 base, leaving 3 bases of the junction unmatched. Germline V gene lookup returns CDR1 MGHRA and CDR2 YSYEKL. CDR3 length: 14 residues. CDR3 amino acids: CASSQGDSSYEQYF. The part of the CDR3 DNA that was read is TGCGCCAGCAGCCAAGGGGACAGTAGCTACGAG.

About this clone: Read data end 3 residues before the CDR3 end; the end is taken from the germline J gene. The chain joins TRBV7-2 to TRBJ1-2; the D gene is possibly TRBD1 (5 bases). Germline V gene data show CDR1 as SGHTA and CDR2 as FQGNSA. The CDR3 sequence is 13 residues long. The CDR3 DNA, read in part, is TGTGCCAGCAGCTTAGTTGGGTCGGGGGAC. Translating gives CASSLVGSGD. In full, the CDR3 is CASSLVGSGDYTF. The complete variable domain, with remaining parts taken from reference TRBV7-2 and TRBJ1-2, reads GAGVSQSPSNKVTEKGKDVELRCDPISGHTALYWYRQSLGQGLEFLIYFQGNSAPDKSGLPSDRFSAERTGGSVSTLTIQRTQQEDSAVYLCASSLVGSGDYTFGSGTRLTVV.

Regarding this clone: The read ends 3 residues before the CDR3 terminus; that terminus is restored from the germline J gene. The chain has TRBV19 and TRBJ1-4, with D hard to call. Germline CDR1 is LNHDA and CDR2 is SQIVND (reference sequence). This CDR3 spans 16 amino acids. Trimming pared 5 bases from V and 0 bases from J, leaving 13 bases between. This chain's CDR3 is CASSPRKRATNEKLFF. CDR3 DNA, as far as it was read: TGTGCCAGTAGTCCTCGCAAAAGGGCAACTAATGAAAAA.

As to this clone: The read is 3 residues too short to cover the CDR3 end, so that end is filled in from the germline J gene. The genes are TRBV4-2 and TRBJ2-1, with 15 nucleotides matching TRBD2. CDR1 is LGHNA, CDR2 YNFKEQ, per germline. The CDR3 sequence is 19 residues long. The trim removed 4 bases at V and 4 bases at J, leaving 11 bases unmatched. The CDR3 loop reads CASSPRPGLAGGQYNEQFF. Incomplete CDR3 DNA: TGTGCCAGCAGCCCCAGACCGGGACTAGCGGGGGGCCAGTACAATGAG.

In regard to this clone: The sequence runs out 3 residues before the end of the CDR3; the remainder is reconstructed from the germline J gene. The chain has TRBV7-2 and TRBJ1-2; 9 bases align to TRBD1. Germline CDR1 reads SGHTA; CDR2 reads FQGNSA. The CDR3 runs to 13 residues. The V segment lost 5 bases and the J segment 7 bases; nucleotides outside the gene matches: 5. The chain's CDR3 is CASSPTGGRGYTF. The sequenced part of the CDR3 DNA is TGTGCCAGCAGCCCCACAGGGGGCCGTGGC. Together with reference TRBV7-2 and TRBJ1-2, the CDR3 gives the full variable domain: GAGVSQSPSNKVTEKGKDVELRCDPISGHTALYWYRQSLGQGLEFLIYFQGNSAPDKSGLPSDRFSAERTGGSVSTLTIQRTQQEDSAVYLCASSPTGGRGYTFGSGTRLTVV.

Concerning this clone itself: The read ends 3 residues early relative to the CDR3; the germline J gene fills the gap. This rearrangement joins TRBV27 to TRBJ2-5, with 7 positions matching TRBD2. The CDR3 sequence is 13 residues long. V lost 5 bases, J lost 4 bases, and 4 bases stayed unmatched. The germline V gene has CDR1 MNHEY and CDR2 SMNVEV (reference sequence). The CDR3 sequence: CASSQWGGETQYF. Partial CDR3 DNA: TGTGCCAGCAGTCAGTGGGGGGGAGAGACC.

A remark on this clone: The read ends 3 residues early relative to the CDR3; the germline J gene fills the gap. V gene TRBV27 combines with J gene TRBJ1-6, with D possibly TRBD1 on 5 matching bases. Trimming removed 5 bases from V and 0 bases from J, with 14 bases in between. The CDR3 covers 17 residues. Germline CDR1 is MNHEY and CDR2 is SMNVEV (reference sequence). The chain's CDR3 is CASSPHRRSSYNSPLHF. CDR3 DNA, as far as it was read: TGTGCCAGCAGTCCACACAGGAGGAGCTCCTATAATTCACCC.

A remark on this clone: The read ends 3 residues before the CDR3 terminus; that terminus is restored from the germline J gene. The gene calls are TRBV7-2 and TRBJ2-1, with 11 bases aligning to TRBD2. The CDR3 is 13 residues long. V dropped 7 bases and J dropped 6; count of bases not matched to a gene: 2. The germline V gene encodes CDR1 SGHTA and CDR2 FQGNSA. The sequenced CDR3 bases are TGTGCCAGCAACCTAGCGGGGGGCAATGAG. It encodes CASNLAGGNE. The whole CDR3 reads CASNLAGGNEQFF.

As concerns this clone: The read is 3 residues too short to cover the CDR3 end, so that end is filled in from the germline J gene. The chain is built from TRBV12-5 and TRBJ1-2; possible D gene TRBD1, 5 bases. The CDR3 is made up of 17 amino acids. CDR1 is LGHNT and CDR2 is FRNRAP in the germline V gene. Trimming took 7 bases from V and 5 from J, leaving 26 bases between them. CDR3 DNA (partial): TGTGCTAGTGCCCGTTACCCGAGGCGGGGGACGATATATGGC. The encoded protein is CASARYPRRGTIYG. The complete CDR3 sequence is CASARYPRRGTIYGYTF.

As concerns this clone: The read comes to an end 3 residues before the CDR3 does, leaving the germline J gene to fill in the end. This rearrangement joins TRBV19 to TRBJ2-1; 9 bases map to TRBD1. Germline loops: CDR1 LNHDA, CDR2 SQIVND (reference sequence). The CDR3 sequence is 19 residues long. V shed 3 bases and J 1 base; nucleotides not matched to a gene: 13. Partial CDR3 DNA: TGTGCCAGTAGTATTCGCGGGACAGGGTTGGGAAGGTCCTACAATGAG. It specifies CASSIRGTGLGRSYNE. The whole CDR3 region reads CASSIRGTGLGRSYNEQFF. The full variable domain, its missing parts supplied by reference TRBV19 and TRBJ2-1, is DGGITQSPKYLFRKEGQNVTLSCEQNLNHDAMYWYRQDPGQGLRLIYYSQIVNDFQKGDIAEGYSVSREKKESFPLTVTSAQKNPTAFYLCASSIRGTGLGRSYNEQFFGPGTRLTVL.

A note on this clone: With the read ending 3 residues before the CDR3 end, the germline J gene is used to fill in that end. The chain uses TRBV13 and TRBJ1-1; 10 bases fit TRBD1. Germline lookup yields CDR1 PRHDT and CDR2 FYEKMQ (reference sequence). The length of the CDR3 is 14 residues. The CDR3 spells CASSLDRGGSLAFF. CDR3 DNA (partial): TGTGCCAGCAGCTTGGACAGGGGGGGGAGTTTG.

Concerning this clone itself: The CDR3 end lies 3 residues beyond the end of the read and is filled in from the germline J gene. The V call is TRBV7-2, the J call TRBJ2-1, with 13 bases lining up with TRBD2. V shed 5 bases and J 9 bases; nucleotides not matched to a gene: 7. The CDR3 is made up of 15 amino acids. CDR1 is SGHTA and CDR2 is FQGNSA in the germline V gene. The covered CDR3 bases are TGTGCCAGCAGCCTACTAGCGGGGGGGTTCGGTGAG. Amino acid sequence: CASSLLAGGFGE. In full, the CDR3 reads CASSLLAGGFGEQFF.

Concerning this clone itself: Read coverage stops 3 residues before the CDR3 terminus; the germline J gene supplies the remainder. The chain uses TRBV11-2 and TRBJ1-3; TRBD1 agrees at 7 bases. The V segment lost 1 base and the J segment 3 bases; nucleotides outside the gene matches: 3. CDR1 and CDR2 from the germline V gene are SGHAT and FQNNGV. The CDR3 has 15 amino acids. The sequenced part of the CDR3 DNA is TGTGCCAGCAGCTTAGTAGGGGGCAATGGAAACACC. Its translation: CASSLVGGNGNT. The entire CDR3 protein reads CASSLVGGNGNTIYF.

Notes on this clone: Read sequence stops 3 residues before the CDR3 end, and the germline J gene provides the missing end. V gene TRBV5-6 combines with J gene TRBJ2-3; TRBD1 or TRBD2 may be the D gene (5 bases each). Looked up from germline, CDR1 is SGHDT and CDR2 is YYEEEE. The length of the CDR3 is 14 residues. Partial CDR3 DNA: TGTGCCAGCAGCTTTCGGGTTCAGGGAGAGACG. Its protein product is CASSFRVQGET. From start to end, the CDR3 is CASSFRVQGETQYF.

Regarding this clone: The read gets to within 3 residues of the CDR3 end, and the germline J gene fills in the rest. The chain carries TRBV7-2 and TRBJ2-7; possible D gene TRBD2, 5 bases. The CDR3 consists of 14 residues. The V end was cut by 4 bases, the J end by 3 bases, with 13 bases between. Germline V gene lookup returns CDR1 SGHTA and CDR2 FQGNSA. CDR3 DNA (partial): TGTGCCAGCAGCTCATGGGGTAGCGTCTACGAG. Protein: CASSSWGSVYE. The full-length CDR3 reads as CASSSWGSVYEQYF. The full variable domain, its missing parts supplied by reference TRBV7-2 and TRBJ2-7, is GAGVSQSPSNKVTEKGKDVELRCDPISGHTALYWYRQSLGQGLEFLIYFQGNSAPDKSGLPSDRFSAERTGGSVSTLTIQRTQQEDSAVYLCASSSWGSVYEQYFGPGTRLTVT.

As for this clone: The read finishes 3 residues shy of the CDR3 end, and the germline J gene is used to complete it. The chain links TRBV19 to TRBJ2-2; 10 bases are shared with TRBD1. V was pared by 5 bases and J by 4 bases, with 10 bases of the junction left unmatched. The CDR3 has 17 amino acids. Looked up from germline, CDR1 is LNHDA and CDR2 is SQIVND (reference sequence). CDR3 in amino acids: CASSVRTGGRATGELFF. CDR3 DNA (partial): TGTGCCAGTAGTGTCAGGACAGGGGGAAGGGCCACCGGGGAG. Filled out from reference TRBV19 and TRBJ2-2, the complete variable domain reads DGGITQSPKYLFRKEGQNVTLSCEQNLNHDAMYWYRQDPGQGLRLIYYSQIVNDFQKGDIAEGYSVSREKKESFPLTVTSAQKNPTAFYLCASSVRTGGRATGELFFGEGSRLTVL.

As regards this clone: The read is 3 residues too short to cover the CDR3 end, so that end is filled in from the germline J gene. The chain links TRBV7-2 to TRBJ2-1; 7 bases agree with TRBD1. Germline V gene sequence: CDR1 SGHTA, CDR2 FQGNSA. CDR3 length equals 15 residues. V shed 6 bases, J shed 0 bases, and the junction held 5 bases outside the gene matches. Partial CDR3 DNA: TGTGCCAGCAGACGGGACAGAAGCTCCTACAATGAG. This sequence encodes CASRRDRSSYNE. The entire CDR3 protein reads CASRRDRSSYNEQFF.

Remarks on this clone: The read terminates 3 residues before the CDR3 end, so the remaining end is supplied by the germline J gene. The J gene is TRBJ1-2, the V gene TRBV2, with D uncertain. V was pared by 7 bases and J by 1 base, with 10 bases between. The germline gives CDR1 SNHLY, CDR2 FYNNEI. The CDR3 is made up of 13 amino acids. The sequenced CDR3 bases are TGTGCCAGCATCCATTTAGATAACTATGGC. Its translation is CASIHLDNYG. The full CDR3 protein is CASIHLDNYGYTF.

Comments on this clone: Read sequence stops 3 residues before the CDR3 end, and the germline J gene provides the missing end. The chain is built from TRBV10-3 and TRBJ1-3; D gene unclear. Trimming left V 4 bases short and J 0 bases short, with 16 bases between. Per the germline V gene, CDR1 is ENHRY and CDR2 is SYGVKD. This CDR3 is built from 17 residues. This CDR3 reads CAISARAATYSGNTIYF. Partial CDR3 DNA: TGTGCCATCAGTGCGAGGGCAGCCACATACTCTGGAAACACC.